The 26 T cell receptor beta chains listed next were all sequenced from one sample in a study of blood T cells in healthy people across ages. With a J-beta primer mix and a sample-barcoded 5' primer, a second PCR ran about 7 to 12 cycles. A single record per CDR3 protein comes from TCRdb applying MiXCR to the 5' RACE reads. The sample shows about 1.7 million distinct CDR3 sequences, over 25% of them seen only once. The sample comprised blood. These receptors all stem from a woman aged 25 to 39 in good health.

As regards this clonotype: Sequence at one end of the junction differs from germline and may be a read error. CDR3 DNA: TGTGCCAGCAGCACGGGAGGATTGGCGGAGACCCTGTACTTC. Translating it yields CASSTGGLAETLYF. The gene calls are TRBV7-3 and TRBJ2-5, with 7 bases that match TRBD2. In germline, CDR1 is SGHTA, CDR2 FQGTGA. This CDR3 comprises 14 residues.

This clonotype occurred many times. CDR3 in amino acids: CATSVGRNTGELFF. The CDR3 bases are TGTGCCACCAGTGTCGGCCGGAACACCGGGGAGCTGTTTTTT. The chain links TRBV24-1 to TRBJ2-2; D not resolved. V lost 5 bases to trimming and J lost 1 base, with 7 bases between them. Germline CDR1 KGHDR, CDR2 SFDVKD. The CDR3 covers 14 residues.

CDR3 residues: CSAQTSGRAGKNIQYF. In DNA, the CDR3 is TGCAGTGCTCAGACTAGCGGGAGGGCCGGCAAAAACATTCAGTACTTC. This chain connects TRBV20-1 to TRBJ2-4; TRBD2 aligns across 14 bases. CDR3 length: 16 residues. CDR1 DFQATT and CDR2 SNEGSKA come from the germline V gene (reference sequence). V trimming: 5 bases; J trimming: 3 bases; junction bases outside the gene matches: 6.

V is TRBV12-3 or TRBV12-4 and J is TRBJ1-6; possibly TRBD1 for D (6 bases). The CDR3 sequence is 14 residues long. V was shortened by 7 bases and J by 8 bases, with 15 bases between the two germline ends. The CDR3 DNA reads TGTGCCAGCACCCTCGGGGGGCCGGATTCACCCCTCCACTTT. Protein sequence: CASTLGGPDSPLHF.

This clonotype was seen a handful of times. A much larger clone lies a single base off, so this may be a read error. In DNA, the CDR3 is TGTGCCACTGGGACGTATTTATCTGGGGCCAACGTCCTGACTTTC. This translates into CATGTYLSGANVLTF. This chain uses TRBV27 with TRBJ2-6; D assignment may be TRBD1 or TRBD2 (5 bases each). The germline CDR1 and CDR2 sequences are MNHEY and SMNVEV (reference sequence). This CDR3 is built from 15 residues. The V gene lost 10 bases and the J gene lost 1 base, with 14 bases spanning the gap.

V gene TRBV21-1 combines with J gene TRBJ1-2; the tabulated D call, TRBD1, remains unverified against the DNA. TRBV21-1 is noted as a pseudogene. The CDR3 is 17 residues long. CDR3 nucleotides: TGTGCCAGCAGCAAATTCCACAGGGAACTAACTAACTATGGCTACACCTTC. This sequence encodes CASSKFHRELTNYGYTF.

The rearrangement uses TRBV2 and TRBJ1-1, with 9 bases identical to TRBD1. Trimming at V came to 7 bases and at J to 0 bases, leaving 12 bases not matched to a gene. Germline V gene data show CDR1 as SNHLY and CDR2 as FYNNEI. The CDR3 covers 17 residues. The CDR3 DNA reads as TGTGCCAGCATTTCAGTCCCGGGACAGGGATTGAACACTGAAGCTTTCTTT. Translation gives CASISVPGQGLNTEAFF.

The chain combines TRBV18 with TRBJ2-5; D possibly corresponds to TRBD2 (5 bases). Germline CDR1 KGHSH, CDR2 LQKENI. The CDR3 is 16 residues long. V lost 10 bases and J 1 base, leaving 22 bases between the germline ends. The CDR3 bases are TGTGCCACCCGACGGGGTGGGCGAGGAGGCCAAGAGACCCAGTACTTC. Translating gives CATRRGGRGGQETQYF.

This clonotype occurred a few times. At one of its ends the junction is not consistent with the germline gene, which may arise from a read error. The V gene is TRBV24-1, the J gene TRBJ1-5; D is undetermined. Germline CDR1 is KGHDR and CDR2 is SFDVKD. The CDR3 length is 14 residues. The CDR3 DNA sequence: TGTGCCACCAGTGATAGTAACGCCAATCGGCCCCAGCATTTT. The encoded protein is CATSDSNANRPQHF.

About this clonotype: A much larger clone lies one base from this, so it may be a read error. The CDR3 spells CACSATSRIPHQYF. CDR3 sequence (DNA): TGTGCCTGCAGCGCAACCTCGCGCATACCTCACCAGTACTTC. This chain joins TRBV7-2 and TRBJ2-7; D not certain. The germline V gene encodes CDR1 SGHTA and CDR2 FQGNSA. The CDR3 has 14 amino acids.

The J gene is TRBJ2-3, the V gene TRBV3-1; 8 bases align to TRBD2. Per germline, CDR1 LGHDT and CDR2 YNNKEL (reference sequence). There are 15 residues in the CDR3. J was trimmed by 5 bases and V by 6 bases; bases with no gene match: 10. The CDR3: CASRNRGGDGDTQYF. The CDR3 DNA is TGTGCCAGCAGAAACCGGGGGGGAGACGGAGATACGCAGTATTTT.

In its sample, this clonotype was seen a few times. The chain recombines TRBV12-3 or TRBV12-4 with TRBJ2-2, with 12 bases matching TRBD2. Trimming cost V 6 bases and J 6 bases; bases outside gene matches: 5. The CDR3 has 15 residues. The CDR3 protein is CASSPTSGGAGELFF. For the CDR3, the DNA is TGTGCCAGCAGCCCGACTAGCGGGGGTGCCGGGGAGCTGTTTTTT.

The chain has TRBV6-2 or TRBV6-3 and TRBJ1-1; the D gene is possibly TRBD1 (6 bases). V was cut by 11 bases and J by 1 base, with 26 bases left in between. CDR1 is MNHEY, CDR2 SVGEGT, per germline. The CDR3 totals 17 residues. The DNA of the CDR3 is TGTGCCTGTGGAGATAACAGGGTCGGGGTGGGGAACACTGAAGCTTTCTTT. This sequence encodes CACGDNRVGVGNTEAFF.

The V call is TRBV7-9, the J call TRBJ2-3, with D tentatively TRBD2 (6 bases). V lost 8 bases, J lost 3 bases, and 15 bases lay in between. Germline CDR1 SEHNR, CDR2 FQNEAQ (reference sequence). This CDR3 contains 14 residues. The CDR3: CASRSAGRTDTQYF. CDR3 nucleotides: TGTGCCAGCCGTTCCGCGGGGCGGACAGATACGCAGTATTTT.

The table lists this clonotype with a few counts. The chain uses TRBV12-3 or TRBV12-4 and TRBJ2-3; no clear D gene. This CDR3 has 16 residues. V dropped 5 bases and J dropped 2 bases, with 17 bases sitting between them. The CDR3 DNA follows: TGTGCCAGCAGTGAATCGAGGCCACCTGTCACAGATACGCAGTATTTT. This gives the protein CASSESRPPVTDTQYF.

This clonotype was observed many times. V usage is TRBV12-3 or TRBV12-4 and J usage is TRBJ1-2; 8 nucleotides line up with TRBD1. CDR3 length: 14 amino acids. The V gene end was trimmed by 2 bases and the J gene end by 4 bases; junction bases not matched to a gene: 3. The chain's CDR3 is CASSLWDRPYGYTF. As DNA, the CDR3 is TGTGCCAGCAGTTTATGGGACAGGCCCTATGGCTACACCTTC.

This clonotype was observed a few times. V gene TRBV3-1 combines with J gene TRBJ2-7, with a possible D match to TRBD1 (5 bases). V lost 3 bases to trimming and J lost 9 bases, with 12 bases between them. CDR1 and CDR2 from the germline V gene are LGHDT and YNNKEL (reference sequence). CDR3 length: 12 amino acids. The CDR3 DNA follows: TGTGCCAGCAGCCAGACAACAGGTTGGCAGTACTTC. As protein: CASSQTTGWQYF.

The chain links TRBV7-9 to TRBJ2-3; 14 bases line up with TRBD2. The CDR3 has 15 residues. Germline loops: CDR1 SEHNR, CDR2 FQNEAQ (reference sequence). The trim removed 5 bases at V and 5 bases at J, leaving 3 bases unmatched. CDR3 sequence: CASSGLAGGEDTQYF. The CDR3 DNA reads TGTGCCAGCAGCGGACTAGCGGGGGGAGAAGATACGCAGTATTTT.

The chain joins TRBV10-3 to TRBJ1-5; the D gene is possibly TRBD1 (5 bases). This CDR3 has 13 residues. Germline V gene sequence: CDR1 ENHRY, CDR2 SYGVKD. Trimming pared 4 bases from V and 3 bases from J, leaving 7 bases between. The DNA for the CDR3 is TGTGCCATCAGTGGGGGGTTCAATCAGCCCCAGCATTTT. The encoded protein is CAISGGFNQPQHF.

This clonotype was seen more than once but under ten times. In DNA, the CDR3 is TGTGCCAGCAGTTACTCTGGACAGGCCAACGGGGGGGAGCAGTACTTC. Translating it yields CASSYSGQANGGEQYF. The V and J genes are TRBV6-5 and TRBJ2-7; D might be TRBD1 or TRBD2, each matching 7 bases. CDR1 MNHEY and CDR2 SVGAGI come from the germline V gene. Trimming shortened V by 0 bases and J by 7 bases, and 19 bases separated the two germline ends. The CDR3 runs 16 residues.

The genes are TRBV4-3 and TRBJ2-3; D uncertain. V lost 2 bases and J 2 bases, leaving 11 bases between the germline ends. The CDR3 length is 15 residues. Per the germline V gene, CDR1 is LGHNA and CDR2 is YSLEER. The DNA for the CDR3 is TGCGCCAGCAGCCAAATGATCCTTTCCACAGATACGCAGTATTTT. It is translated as CASSQMILSTDTQYF.

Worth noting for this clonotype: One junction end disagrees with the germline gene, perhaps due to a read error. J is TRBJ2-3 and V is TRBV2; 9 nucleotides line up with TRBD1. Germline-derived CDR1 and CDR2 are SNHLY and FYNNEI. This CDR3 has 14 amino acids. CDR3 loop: CTSSEDRGPDTQYF. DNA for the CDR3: TGTACCAGCAGTGAGGACAGGGGACCAGATACGCAGTATTTT.

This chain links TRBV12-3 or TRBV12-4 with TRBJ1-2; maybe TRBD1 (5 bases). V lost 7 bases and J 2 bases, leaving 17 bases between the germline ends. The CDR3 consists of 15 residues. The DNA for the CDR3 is TGTGCCAGCACTAGTCCGGGGGGGGAAAACTATGGCTACACCTTC. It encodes CASTSPGGENYGYTF.

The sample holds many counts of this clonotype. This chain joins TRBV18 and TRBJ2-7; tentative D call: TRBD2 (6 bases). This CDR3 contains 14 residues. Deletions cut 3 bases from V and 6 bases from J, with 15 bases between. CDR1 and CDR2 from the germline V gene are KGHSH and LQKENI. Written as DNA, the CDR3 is TGTGCCAGCTCACCTAACCGGGACTCTGTCGAGCAGTACTTC. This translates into CASSPNRDSVEQYF.

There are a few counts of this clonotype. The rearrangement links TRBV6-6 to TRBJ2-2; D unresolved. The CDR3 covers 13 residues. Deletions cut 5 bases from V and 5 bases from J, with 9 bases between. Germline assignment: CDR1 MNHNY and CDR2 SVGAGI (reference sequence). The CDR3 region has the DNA TGTGCCAGCAGTCTCGATTATACCGGGGAGCTGTTTTTT. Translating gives CASSLDYTGELFF.

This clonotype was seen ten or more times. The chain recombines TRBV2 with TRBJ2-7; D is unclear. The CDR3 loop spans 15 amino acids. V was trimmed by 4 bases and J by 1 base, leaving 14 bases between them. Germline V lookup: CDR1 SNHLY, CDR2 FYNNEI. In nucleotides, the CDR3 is TGTGCCAGCAGTGCGGCTTTTATAATGTCCTACGAGCAGTACTTC. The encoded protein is CASSAAFIMSYEQYF.